This T cell receptor (beta chain) comes out of a study of neurological immune-mediated disorders. This clonotype was counted ten times or more. TCRdb reprocessed the 5' RACE reads with MiXCR, giving one entry per CDR3 protein. The profile shows about 66,000 distinct CDR3 sequences, roughly 3.6% of them singletons. The CDR3 has 21 amino acids. Trimming took 2 bases from V and 2 from J; bases not matched to a gene: 22. Germline assignment: CDR1 DFQATT and CDR2 SNEGSKA (reference sequence). The sample was PBMCs. The chain recombines TRBV20-1 with TRBJ1-2; the match to TRBD1 covers 11 bases. This receptor was identified in a man aged 25-45 years with multiple sclerosis. The CDR3 reads CSARHTIPHRDRGAMNYGYTF. CDR3 coding DNA: TGCAGTGCTAGACATACAATTCCCCACCGGGACAGGGGGGCCATGAACTATGGCTACACCTTC.